The text below deals with one T cell receptor (beta chain). The trim removed 7 bases at V and 4 bases at J, leaving 8 bases unmatched. CDR1 SNHLY and CDR2 FYNNEI come from the germline V gene. This CDR3 contains 15 residues. The sample comes from a study of blood T cell repertoires in COVID-19. The wider study: Collection of acute and convalescent COVID-19 samples took place in the United States, Italy and Spain. T cells, B-cell-depleted T cells, or PBMCs provided the cDNA or gDNA that served as material.

Under the authors' procedure: Estimates of nucleated cell counts were drawn from the amplification of reference gene primers. The data were produced by immunoSEQ multiplex PCR, yet TCRdb's version contains in-frame clones alone and is incomplete. From that table come the V and J calls and clone size; the DNA was used to work out D and trimming. The repertoire consists of more than 200,000 clones, with roughly 84% occurring once and the leading ten covering under 5%. The sequenced sample was peripheral blood. This TCR derives from a man aged 55 to 70 with acute or convalescent COVID-19. The rearrangement uses TRBV2 and TRBJ1-5, with 9 nucleotides matching TRBD1. Here the CDR3 reads CASNLQGARNQPQHF. CDR3 in DNA: TGTGCCAGCAATCTACAGGGGGCTCGTAATCAGCCCCAGCATTTT.